This TCR beta chain emerged from a study of blood T cells in healthy people across ages (dated by TCRdb to 2014 to 2015). Broadly, across the study: In model experiments, roughly one uniquely barcoded TCR beta cDNA molecule per two T cells was captured by template switching. Age-related changes in TCR beta repertoire diversity were measured in the study by deep sequencing normalized with unique cDNA molecular identifiers. Donors were grouped into four age groups: young (average about 15 years), middle-aged (roughly 40), aged (over 55) and long-lived (around 80). To avoid experimental bias, donors of different ages were distributed randomly across sequencing lanes. The study analyzed two additional independent replicas of 1 million unique cDNA reads from the same blood draw for two donors, one aged 18 to 29 and one aged 80 or older.

Spanning cysteine to phenylalanine, the CDR3 consists of 16 amino acids. CDR3 DNA only is kept here, 48 bases in frame from base 1. Trimming accounts for 6 bases at V and 10 bases at J, while the number of junction bases matched to no gene is 16. The germline V gene provides CDR1 SNHLY and CDR2 FYNNEI. The protocol used for the library was 5' RACE. The sequencing machine was an Illumina HiSeq 2500. A second roughly 6 to 11 cycle PCR used a sample-barcoded 5' primer and a J-beta primer mix. A template-switch 5' adaptor carrying 12 random nucleotides introduced a unique molecular identifier onto each TCR beta cDNA molecule. Each sample yielded at least 3 million CDR3-containing paired-end reads. First-strand cDNA was synthesized from all RNA with the Mint cDNA synthesis kit, primed by a TRBC-specific oligonucleotide. Following uracil-DNA glycosylase treatment, a first 18-cycle PCR with universal primers M1SS and BC2_uni_R was performed on all cDNA. Per the authors' processing: For normalization, 1 million high-quality reads were randomly selected from each sample, with every read carrying a distinct molecular identifier. Reads sharing molecular identifiers were discarded rather than binned into consensus sequences. MiTCR, with a Q25 quality threshold and the strictest error-elimination algorithm, was used for CDR3 identification, clonotype clustering and error correction. Lower-bound total TCR beta diversity was estimated with a nonparametric unseen species model using Euler transformation. TCRdb reworked the public reads: Q25 trimming with fastp, MiXCR clone assembly, productive beta chains retained. Identical CDR3 proteins give one entry, which carries the most common genes and DNA. The V and J calls shown here were made by TCRdb, not taken from the authors' results. This sample is represented by 650,000 to 700,000 distinct CDR3 sequences; about 30% of them were singletons. 15% of the sample comes from the top ten.

Concerning this clonotype: What this receptor recognizes is not known. A much larger clonotype is one base distant, so this may be a read error.

Broad study findings and their caveats: As age increased, observed TCR beta diversity per million T cells dropped in a roughly linear way, and a significant reduction was already evident by age 40. Because the CMV infection status of the donors was unknown, age-related changes in expanded clonotypes may potentially have been confounded. Since profiling was done on bulk unsorted PBMCs, naive and antigen-experienced compartments could not be conclusively compared. Compared with the aged group, more naive CD4+ T cells, fewer expanded clones and increased TCR diversity were shown by the long-lived group, suggesting age selection. There was a strong correlation between observed TCR beta diversity and the percentage of naive T cells measured by flow cytometry. Estimates of total diversity based on one million sequenced T cells were regarded as lower bounds and as underestimates.

Donors were a few dozen systemically healthy Caucasian individuals from Russia aged about 6 to 100 years. Each donor gave roughly 9.5 milliliters of peripheral blood, collected into EDTA-treated Vacutainer tubes. Ficoll-Paque density-gradient centrifugation was used to isolate PBMCs, with at least 6.5 million per sample. Total RNA was extracted from PBMCs with Trizol reagent, with at least 5 micrograms obtained per sample. For every donor, flow cytometry on a PBMC aliquot measured the percentage of naive CD45RAhigh/CD27high T cells. The sequence came from a woman of 80 years or more in good health. Donor details come from another sample of the same person, matched by shared clones. Specimen: blood. The chain is encoded by TRBV2 joined to TRBJ2-1; 9 bases in the middle match TRBD1. The DNA sequence reads TGTGCCAGCAGCTTTCTGGACAGGGGTTCCTCCTACGAGCAGTTCTTC. It is translated as CASSFLDRGSSYEQFF. With the portions outside the CDR3 filled from the reference TRBV2 and TRBJ2-1 genes, the complete variable region becomes EPEVTQTPSHQVTQMGQEVILRCVPISNHLYFYWYRQILGQKVEFLVSFYNNEISEKSEIFDDQFSVERPDGSNFTLKIRSTKLEDSAMYFCASSFLDRGSSYEQFFGPGTRLTVL.